This TCR beta chain was captured by sequencing in a study of cytomegalovirus exposure and HLA in healthy donors. The overall study: HLA-typed donors were the source of around 87 million unique TCRs, which an early data release held. Study-level findings and limits: In a later analysis, HLA-associated TCR beta chains were more clonally expanded than equally common others.

Comments on this clone: As yet, its antigen is unknown.

This CDR3 has 16 residues. CDR1 and CDR2 from the germline V gene are MNHEY and SVGAGI. Trimming removed 4 bases at V and 2 bases at J, with 15 bases between. PCR was performed using 60 Vbeta and 13 Jbeta primers. Generated by immunoSEQ multiplex PCR, the TCRdb table keeps only in-frame clones and is missing some. The sample includes 110,000 or so clones, 70% to 80% of them seen just once. The chain carries TRBV6-5 and TRBJ1-3, with D unresolved. The sequencing input was PBMCs. The sequence was obtained from a female donor in good health and CMV-seronegative. CDR3 amino acids: CASSFGEGGTGNTIYF. DNA of the CDR3: TGTGCCAGCAGTTTTGGGGAGGGCGGCACTGGAAACACCATATATTTT.